This T cell receptor beta chain was retrieved from a study of T-cell reconstitution after alpha-beta-depleted transplantation in children. V gave up 6 bases and J gave up 2 bases, with 15 bases separating them. Germline V gene lookup returns CDR1 DFQATT and CDR2 SNEGSKA (reference sequence). The CDR3 has 14 amino acids. During its preparation, the TCRbeta library received unique molecular identifiers. Each CDR3 protein gets one entry after TCRdb re-called the PCR reads with MiXCR. This sample has about 370,000 distinct CDR3 sequences; approximately 20% occur once, and the top ten carry approximately 3.8%. This clonotype was seen at least ten times.

This sequence joins TRBV20-1 and TRBJ2-3; perhaps TRBD2 as D (6 bases). This TCR derives from a human donor who donated a stem cell graft to a child with acute myeloid leukemia. Sequences were derived from PBMCs from the stem cell graft donor, sampled from the stem cell graft. CDR3 in DNA: TGCAGTGCAGCAAGCGGGCGTTCCACAGATACGCAGTATTTT. As protein: CSAASGRSTDTQYF.